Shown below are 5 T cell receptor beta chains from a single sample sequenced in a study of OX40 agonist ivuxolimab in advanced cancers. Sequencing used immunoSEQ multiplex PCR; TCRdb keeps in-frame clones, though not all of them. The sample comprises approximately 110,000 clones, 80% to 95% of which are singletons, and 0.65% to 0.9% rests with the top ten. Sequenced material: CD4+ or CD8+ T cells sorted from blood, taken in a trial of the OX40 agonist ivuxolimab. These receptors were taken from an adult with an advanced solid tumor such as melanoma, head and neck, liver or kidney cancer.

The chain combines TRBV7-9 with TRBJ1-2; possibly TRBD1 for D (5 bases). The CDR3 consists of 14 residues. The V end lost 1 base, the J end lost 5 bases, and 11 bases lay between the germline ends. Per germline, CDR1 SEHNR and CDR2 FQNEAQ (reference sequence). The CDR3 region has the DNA TGTGCCAGCAGCTTAGAAGCCAGGGAGTATGGCTACACCTTC. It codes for CASSLEAREYGYTF.

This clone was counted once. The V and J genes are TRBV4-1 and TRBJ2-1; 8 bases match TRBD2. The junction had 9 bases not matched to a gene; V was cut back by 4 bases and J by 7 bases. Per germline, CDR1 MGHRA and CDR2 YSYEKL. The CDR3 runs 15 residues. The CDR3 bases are TGCGCCAGCAGCCCCCTAGCGGGTATGAGGAATGAGCAGTTCTTC. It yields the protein CASSPLAGMRNEQFF.

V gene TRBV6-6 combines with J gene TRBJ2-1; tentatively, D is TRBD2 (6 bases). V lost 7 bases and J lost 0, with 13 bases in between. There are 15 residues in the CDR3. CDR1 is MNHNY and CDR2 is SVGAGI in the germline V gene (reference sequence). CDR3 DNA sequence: TGTGCCAGCATCATAGCGGAGAGCTCCTACAATGAGCAGTTCTTC. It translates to CASIIAESSYNEQFF.

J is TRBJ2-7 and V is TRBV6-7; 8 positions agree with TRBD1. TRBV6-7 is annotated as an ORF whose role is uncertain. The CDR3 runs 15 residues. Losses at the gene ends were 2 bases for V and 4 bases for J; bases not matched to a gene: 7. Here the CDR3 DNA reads TGTGCCAGCAGTTACGCAACCGGGACAGGTTACGAGCAGTACTTC. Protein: CASSYATGTGYEQYF.

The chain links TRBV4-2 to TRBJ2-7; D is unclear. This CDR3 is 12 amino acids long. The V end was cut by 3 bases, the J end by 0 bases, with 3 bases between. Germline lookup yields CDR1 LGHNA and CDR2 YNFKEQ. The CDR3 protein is CASSQSSYEQYF. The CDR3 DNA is TGTGCCAGCAGCCAGAGCTCCTACGAGCAGTACTTC.